The clone carrying this T cell receptor (beta chain) was detected only a few times. The antigen is unknown. The CDR3 covers 16 residues. Germline V gene lookup returns CDR1 MNHEY and CDR2 SVGEGT. V was shortened by 2 bases and J by 3 bases, with 16 bases between the two germline ends. One entry per CDR3 protein results from TCRdb running MiXCR on the RT-PCR reads. The sample holds some 500,000 distinct CDR3 sequences; 10% to 15% are singletons and the top ten take 13%. This entry comes from a study of response to subunit inactivated influenza vaccine. General observations from the study: Few new T cells, the authors suggested, are recruited by each seasonal influenza vaccination.

Sequences were derived from PBMCs from blood, sampled 45 days after vaccination. The sequence derives from a man between 50 and 59 years old who received an inactivated influenza vaccine. The chain employs TRBV6-2 or TRBV6-3 and TRBJ1-2; D might be TRBD1 (5 bases). In DNA, the CDR3 is TGTGCCAGCAGTTACGGGACGGCTTCCTGGGACTATGGCTACACCTTC. It yields the protein CASSYGTASWDYGYTF.